This T cell receptor beta chain was observed in a study of cytomegalovirus exposure and HLA in healthy donors. Study results and caveats: Through in vitro validation, three CMV-associated chains were shown to be specific for CMV antigens. TCR sequences were mostly rare, though some public TCRs occurred in many donors. For cytomegalovirus status, the classifier reportedly gave diagnoses with high specificity and sensitivity.

In germline, CDR1 is WSHSY, CDR2 SAAADI. This CDR3 is 14 amino acids long. The V end lost 0 bases, the J end lost 4 bases, and 9 bases lay between the germline ends. About this clone: Its antigen remains unknown.

The data were produced by immunoSEQ multiplex PCR, yet TCRdb's version contains in-frame clones alone and is incomplete. The sample consists of around 140,000 clones, roughly nine tenths of them appearing once. The TCR was taken from a woman younger than 30 in good health and CMV-seronegative. J is TRBJ1-2 and V is TRBV10-2; possibly TRBD1 for D (5 bases). What was sequenced was PBMCs. Written as DNA, the CDR3 is TGCGCCAGCAGTGAGTCGCCAGGGATCTATGGCTACACCTTC. Its translation is CASSESPGIYGYTF.